The rows below give T cell receptor beta chains drawn from one sample of a study of beta chain features in type 1 diabetes. The protocol was immunoSEQ multiplex PCR, while the TCRdb copy is restricted to in-frame clones and leaves out a portion. This table has some 40,000 clones, around half appearing once. Sequences were obtained from central memory CD4+ T cells from blood. The source is a young woman in good health. The CDR3 runs from the conserved cysteine through the conserved F or W. A D gene is named only where the DNA matches it firmly. A row's size may be missing; if present it is once, few, many or a size class.

>TRBV30|few|TRBJ1-4|-
CAWTNRRRGVTLFF
TGTGCCTGGACGAATAGGCGGAGGGGAGTTACACTGTTTTTT
>TRBV19|-|TRBJ1-5|-
CASLGGRPSNQPQHF
TGTGCCAGCCTAGGCGGGAGGCCAAGCAATCAGCCCCAGCATTTT
>TRBV19|few|TRBJ2-3|TRBD2
CASRRRRLAGETDTQYF
TGTGCCAGTAGGCGACGTAGACTAGCGGGAGAGACAGATACGCAGTATTTT
>TRBV5-1|-|TRBJ1-2|-
CASAAHRDNYGYTF
TGCGCCAGCGCAGCCCACAGGGATAACTATGGCTACACCTTC
>TRBV28|-|TRBJ1-2|-
CASQIGGHYGYTF
TGTGCCAGCCAGATCGGGGGGCACTATGGCTACACCTTC
>TRBV6-1|-|TRBJ1-1|-
CASGRGWGDTEAFF
TGTGCCAGCGGAAGGGGATGGGGGGACACTGAAGCTTTCTTT
>TRBV5-1|once|TRBJ2-5|-
CASSLAAGQETQYF
TGCGCCAGCAGCTTGGCCGCGGGGCAAGAGACCCAGTACTTC
>TRBV29-1|few|TRBJ1-1|-
CSAMRGRGTEAFF
TGCAGCGCCATGAGGGGCAGGGGCACTGAAGCTTTCTTT
>TRBV19|-|TRBJ1-5|-
CASSITRVSNQPQHF
TGTGCCAGTAGTATAACTAGGGTCAGCAATCAGCCCCAGCATTTT
>TRBV7-6|-|TRBJ1-3|-
CASSLDEGNTIYF
TGTGCCAGCAGCTTAGACGAGGGAAACACCATATATTTT
>TRBV10-2|-|TRBJ2-2|TRBD1
CASTRGPDTGELFF
TGCGCCAGCACCAGGGGGCCGGACACCGGGGAGCTGTTTTTT
>TRBV25-1|once|TRBJ2-1|TRBD2
CASGLLAGNEQFF
TGTGCCAGCGGCCTACTAGCGGGAAATGAGCAGTTCTTC
>TRBV2|-|TRBJ1-4|-
CASSVIGGEEKLFF
TGTGCCAGCAGTGTGATAGGGGGTGAAGAAAAACTGTTTTTT
>TRBV9|few|TRBJ1-4|-
CASSVDPVTNEKLFF
TGTGCCAGCAGCGTAGATCCAGTCACGAATGAAAAACTGTTTTTT
>TRBV25-1|-|TRBJ1-2|-
CASSPTRDNGYTF
TGTGCCAGCAGTCCTACGAGGGACAATGGCTACACCTTC
>TRBV19|few|TRBJ2-5|-
CASSGGSQETQYF
TGTGCCAGTAGTGGTGGCTCCCAAGAGACCCAGTACTTC
>TRBV7-8|-|TRBJ2-5|TRBD2
CASSLLAGGQETQYF
TGTGCCAGCAGCTTACTAGCGGGAGGCCAAGAGACCCAGTACTTC
>TRBV11-3|-|TRBJ2-1|TRBD2
CASSLDTSGSLNEQFF
TGTGCCAGCAGCTTAGATACTAGCGGGAGTCTGAATGAGCAGTTCTTC
>TRBV9|-|TRBJ1-1|-
CASSVGAGLNTEAFF
TGTGCCAGCAGCGTAGGAGCAGGGTTGAACACTGAAGCTTTCTTT
>TRBV5-1|-|TRBJ2-1|-
CASSLDWREQFF
TGCGCCAGCAGCTTGGACTGGCGGGAGCAGTTCTTC
>TRBV6-1|-|TRBJ2-5|TRBD2
CASSGGGHLGETQYF
TGTGCCAGCAGTGGGGGGGGTCACCTGGGGGAGACCCAGTACTTC
>TRBV6-6|few|TRBJ2-3|TRBD1
CASRPDRGRDTQYF
TGTGCCAGCAGACCAGACAGGGGACGAGATACGCAGTATTTT
>TRBV7-2|-|TRBJ2-3|TRBD2
CASSLKAGGTPGDTQYF
TGTGCCAGCAGCTTAAAAGCGGGGGGCACTCCCGGAGATACGCAGTATTTT
>TRBV15|-|TRBJ1-2|-
CATSRAAGDGPYGYTF
TGTGCCACCAGCAGAGCTGCGGGGGACGGTCCCTATGGCTACACCTTC
>TRBV30|few|TRBJ1-2|-
CAWSNGRSYGYTF
TGTGCCTGGAGTAACGGGAGGTCCTATGGCTACACCTTC
>TRBV5-4|few|TRBJ1-1|TRBD1
CASSPLGVGQPNTEAFF
TGTGCCAGCAGCCCCTTAGGCGTGGGACAGCCGAACACTGAAGCTTTCTTT
>TRBV2|-|TRBJ2-3|TRBD2
CASSPQREKQYF
TGTGCCAGCAGCCCACAGCGGGAGAAGCAGTATTTT
>TRBV19|few|TRBJ1-2|TRBD1
CASSRQGKVKNDGYTF
TGTGCCAGTAGCCGACAGGGGAAGGTTAAGAATGATGGCTACACCTTC
>TRBV23-1|few|TRBJ1-2|TRBD1
CASSQGTGSYGYTF
TGCGCCAGCAGTCAGGGGACAGGGAGCTATGGCTACACCTTC
>TRBV6-1|many|TRBJ1-2|-
CASSGLTVNGYTF
TGTGCCAGCAGTGGGCTGACAGTAAATGGCTACACCTTC
>TRBV5-4|few|TRBJ1-1|TRBD1
CASSPRRAGGWTEAFF
TGTGCCAGCAGCCCCCGGCGGGCAGGGGGCTGGACTGAAGCTTTCTTT
>TRBV5-1|-|TRBJ2-5|-
CASSTDRQETQYF
TGCGCCAGCAGCACCGACAGACAAGAGACCCAGTACTTC
>TRBV13|few|TRBJ1-4|-
CASSPSNRGYKEKLFF
TGTGCCAGCAGCCCAAGCAATCGAGGGTATAAAGAAAAACTGTTTTTT
>TRBV5-1|-|TRBJ1-4|-
CASSLGDNPRGEKLFF
TGCGCCAGCAGCTTGGGGGACAACCCCCGGGGTGAAAAACTGTTTTTT
>TRBV7-9|-|TRBJ1-4|TRBD1
CASSFQGAREKLFF
TGTGCCAGCAGCTTCCAGGGGGCAAGGGAAAAACTGTTTTTT
>TRBV6-1|-|TRBJ2-5|-
CASSVDSPRETQYF
TGTGCCAGCAGTGTCGACAGCCCCCGGGAGACCCAGTACTTC
>TRBV30|-|TRBJ2-2|TRBD2
CAWIDSGVNTGELFF
TGTGCCTGGATAGATAGCGGGGTCAACACCGGGGAGCTGTTTTTT
>TRBV11-2|-|TRBJ2-1|TRBD2
CASSLGLAGQRRNEQFF
TGTGCCAGCAGCCTAGGACTAGCGGGACAACGGCGCAATGAGCAGTTCTTC
>TRBV2|-|TRBJ1-5|-
CASSQNSNQPQHF
TGTGCCAGCAGTCAGAATAGCAATCAGCCCCAGCATTTT
>TRBV30|once|TRBJ1-1|-
CAWSVRGTSLNTEAFF
TGTGCCTGGAGTGTACGGGGAACAAGCCTGAACACTGAAGCTTTCTTT
>TRBV7-8|few|TRBJ2-2|TRBD2
CASSLERGGHTGELFF
TGTGCCAGCAGCTTAGAGCGGGGGGGCCACACCGGGGAGCTGTTTTTT
>TRBV5-8|-|TRBJ2-7|-
CASSPRYEQYF
TGTGCCAGCAGCCCCCGCTACGAGCAGTACTTC
>TRBV6-1|-|TRBJ2-7|TRBD1
CASKLETGSYEQYF
TGTGCCAGCAAATTGGAGACAGGGTCCTACGAGCAGTACTTC
>TRBV19|few|TRBJ1-1|-
CASQDRSMNTEAFF
TGTGCCAGTCAGGACAGATCCATGAACACTGAAGCTTTCTTT
>TRBV6-1|many|TRBJ2-5|-
CASTPRGQETQYF
TGTGCCAGCACCCCTAGGGGTCAAGAGACCCAGTACTTC
>TRBV11-2|few|TRBJ2-1|-
CASSFLGGPEFF
TGTGCCAGCAGCTTCCTCGGGGGGCCGGAGTTCTTC
>TRBV5-1|few|TRBJ2-5|TRBD2
CASSLAASGPQETQYF
TGCGCCAGCAGCTTGGCGGCTAGCGGGCCTCAAGAGACCCAGTACTTC
>TRBV18|-|TRBJ2-5|TRBD1
CASSPRQGQETQYF
TGTGCCAGCTCACCGCGACAGGGTCAAGAGACCCAGTACTTC
>TRBV5-1|-|TRBJ1-4|-
CASSFGEDGEKLFF
TGCGCCAGCAGCTTCGGGGAGGACGGTGAAAAACTGTTTTTT
>TRBV27|-|TRBJ2-3|-
CASGRGSTDTQYF
TGTGCCAGCGGAAGGGGAAGCACAGATACGCAGTATTTT
>TRBV10-3|-|TRBJ2-3|-
CAISENVGGGTDTQYF
TGTGCCATCAGTGAGAACGTAGGAGGTGGCACAGATACGCAGTATTTT
>TRBV5-6|few|TRBJ2-1|-
CASSLVNSGPYNEQFF
TGTGCCAGCAGCTTGGTTAACAGTGGGCCCTACAATGAGCAGTTCTTC
>TRBV2|few|TRBJ1-4|-
CASRRTRQDEKLFF
TGTGCCAGCAGAAGGACTAGGCAGGATGAAAAACTGTTTTTT
>TRBV9|few|TRBJ2-3|-
CASSVFAGHTDTQYF
TGTGCCAGCAGCGTATTTGCAGGCCACACAGATACGCAGTATTTT
>TRBV29-1|-|TRBJ2-7|TRBD1
CSAEGVRTGAYEQYF
TGCAGCGCTGAAGGCGTTCGGACAGGAGCCTACGAGCAGTACTTC
>TRBV18|few|TRBJ1-1|-
CASSPGLDRNTEAFF
TGTGCCAGCTCACCAGGGTTGGACAGAAACACTGAAGCTTTCTTT
>TRBV4-1|few|TRBJ1-4|TRBD1
CASSQEGTGDEKLFF
TGCGCCAGCAGCCAAGAGGGGACAGGGGATGAAAAACTGTTTTTT